The 18 T cell receptor beta chains given below trace back to one sample, sequenced in a study of beta chain features in type 1 diabetes. Investigators reverse transcribed all isolated RNA, so they sequenced expressed TCRB transcripts. Clones were read by immunoSEQ multiplex PCR, and TCRdb kept only the in-frame ones, dropping some. The sample has fewer than 650,000 clones, 15% to 17% seen once. Sequencing was carried out using naive CD4+ T cells from blood. These receptors all stem from a young man in good health.

Concerning this clone: The sample has other DNA sequences that encode this CDR3 too. The chain joins TRBV5-4 to TRBJ1-1; perhaps TRBD1 as D (5 bases). CDR1 and CDR2 from the germline V gene are SGHNT and YYREEE (reference sequence). Trimming removed 2 bases from V and 1 base from J, with 6 bases in between. This CDR3 spans 13 amino acids. CDR3 sequence (DNA): TGTGCCAGCAGCTTTACAGGGAACACTGAAGCTTTCTTT. Translation: CASSFTGNTEAFF.

This chain uses TRBV7-6 with TRBJ2-5; 8 bases fit TRBD1. Germline loops: CDR1 SGHVS, CDR2 FNYEAQ. V lost 2 bases and J lost 1; bases outside the gene matches: 3. CDR3 length: 15 residues. The CDR3 nucleotides read TGTGCCAGCAGCTTACCTGGACAGGGCCAAGAGACCCAGTACTTC. Amino acid sequence: CASSLPGQGQETQYF.

This sequence joins TRBV18 and TRBJ2-7; D ambiguous. The CDR3 covers 12 residues. Germline values: CDR1 KGHSH, CDR2 LQKENI. Trimming removed 6 bases at V and 0 bases at J, with 6 bases between. DNA of the CDR3: TGTGCCAGCTCCCTCACCTCCTACGAGCAGTACTTC. Its translation: CASSLTSYEQYF.

A few counts support this clone. The genes are TRBV5-1 and TRBJ1-1; D gene ambiguous. The CDR3 runs to 15 residues. Germline CDR1 and CDR2: SGHRS and YFSETQ. Trimming took 0 bases from V and 0 from J, leaving 9 bases between them. Here the CDR3 reads CASSLGRPMNTEAFF. CDR3 coding DNA: TGCGCCAGCAGCTTGGGCCGGCCCATGAACACTGAAGCTTTCTTT.

The gene calls are TRBV7-2 and TRBJ1-2, with a weak D call TRBD1 (5 bases). Germline-derived CDR1 and CDR2 are SGHTA and FQGNSA. Trimming stripped 1 base from V and 3 bases from J, with 9 bases between. This CDR3 is 14 amino acids long. The chain's CDR3 is CASSLERGYYGYTF. CDR3 nucleotide sequence: TGTGCCAGCAGCTTAGAGCGGGGCTACTATGGCTACACCTTC.

Concerning this clone: Other nucleotide sequences from this sample produce the same CDR3. The V gene is TRBV6-1, the J gene TRBJ1-5; the D is unclear. Looked up from germline, CDR1 is MNHNS and CDR2 is SASEGT. This CDR3 is 15 amino acids long. Trimming stripped 0 bases from V and 1 base from J, with 7 bases between. The CDR3 is CASSEAGGSNQPQHF. The CDR3 bases are TGTGCCAGCAGTGAAGCTGGAGGGAGCAATCAGCCCCAGCATTTT.

The chain couples TRBV9 to TRBJ2-5; maybe TRBD2 (6 bases). Between the trimmed V and J ends, which lost 0 bases and 5 bases, there was a span of 20 bases. This CDR3 is built from 17 residues. Germline V CDR1 and CDR2: SGDLS, YYNGEE. The DNA for the CDR3 is TGTGCCAGCAGCGTAGCTCAGGGACTGCGTGGGCTGGAGACCCAGTACTTC. This codes for CASSVAQGLRGLETQYF.

The chain uses TRBV6-5 and TRBJ2-3; 8 bases align to TRBD1. Germline CDR1 is MNHEY and CDR2 is SVGAGI. This CDR3 spans 14 amino acids. The V and J ends lost 6 bases and 4 bases, in that order; junction bases with no gene match: 6. Written as DNA, the CDR3 is TGTGCCAGCAGAAACGGACAGGGCTCAGATACGCAGTATTTT. Amino acid sequence: CASRNGQGSDTQYF.

V usage is TRBV7-2 and J usage is TRBJ2-1; 8 bases map to TRBD1. Losses at the gene ends were 4 bases for V and 8 bases for J; bases not matched to a gene: 7. This CDR3 region has 14 residues. CDR1 and CDR2 (germline): SGHTA, FQGNSA. The CDR3 is CASSSWTGSDEQFF. For the CDR3, the DNA is TGTGCCAGCAGCTCCTGGACAGGGAGCGATGAGCAGTTCTTC.

This clone has only a few counts. At one boundary the junction diverges from the germline segment, which might be a read error. Other DNA sequences within the sample encode an identical CDR3. The chain uses TRBV7-2 and TRBJ2-5; 14 nucleotides match TRBD2. The CDR3 length is 16 residues. CDR1 and CDR2 from the germline V gene are SGHTA and FQGNSA. CDR3 sequence reads: CASSPGLAGGQETQYF. The DNA for the CDR3 is TGTGCCAGCAGCCCCGGACTAGCGGGGGGACAAGAAACCCAGTACTTC.

This clone was observed a few times. J is TRBJ2-3 and V is TRBV10-3; 8 bases are a match to TRBD2. CDR3 length: 17 amino acids. With 2 bases clipped from V and 1 base from J, the junction kept 8 bases outside the gene matches. Germline CDR1 and CDR2: ENHRY and SYGVKD. The CDR3 region is CAISEGKSGGGTDTQYF. Written as DNA, the CDR3 is TGTGCCATCAGTGAGGGGAAAAGCGGGGGCGGCACAGATACGCAGTATTTT.

V and J are TRBV28 and TRBJ1-1; D remains unclear. Germline V lookup: CDR1 MDHEN, CDR2 SYDVKM. This CDR3 spans 15 amino acids. Between the trimmed V and J ends, which lost 6 bases and 6 bases, there was a span of 20 bases. In nucleotides, the CDR3 is TGTGCCAGCAGGGCCAGGACCGGGCGAATTTCTGAAGCTTTCTTT. Its protein product is CASRARTGRISEAFF.

The chain carries TRBV4-3 and TRBJ2-1, with 15 positions matching TRBD2. Germline CDR1 and CDR2: LGHNA and YSLEER. CDR3 length: 19 residues. V gave up 5 bases and J gave up 0 bases; unmatched junction bases: 8. The CDR3: CASSSRTSGRESSYNEQFF. CDR3 in DNA: TGCGCCAGCAGCTCTCGGACTAGCGGGAGGGAGAGCTCCTACAATGAGCAGTTCTTC.

This clone was counted a few times. V gene TRBV29-1 combines with J gene TRBJ2-7, with 7 bases that match TRBD1. J lost 6 bases, V lost 6 bases, and 5 bases had no gene match. CDR3 length: 11 residues. Germline values: CDR1 SQVTM, CDR2 ANQGSEA. For the CDR3, the DNA is TGCAGCGTACACAGGGGCGGCGAGCAGTACTTC. It codes for CSVHRGGEQYF.

The genes are TRBV19 and TRBJ1-1; D is unclear. The germline V gene has CDR1 LNHDA and CDR2 SQIVND (reference sequence). V was cut by 2 bases and J by 0 bases, with 7 bases left in between. The CDR3 consists of 14 residues. As DNA, the CDR3 is TGTGCCAGTAGTATACCGGGTCTGAACACTGAAGCTTTCTTT. As protein: CASSIPGLNTEAFF.

The chain has TRBV7-2 and TRBJ2-5; D gene ambiguous. From germline, CDR1 is SGHTA and CDR2 FQGNSA. The V end was cut by 3 bases, the J end by 2 bases, with 10 bases between. The CDR3 consists of 14 residues. This chain's CDR3 is CASSFRRFQETQYF. The CDR3 bases are TGTGCCAGCAGCTTCAGACGGTTTCAAGAGACCCAGTACTTC. The full variable domain, in which reference TRBV7-2 and TRBJ2-5 provide the parts outside the CDR3, is GAGVSQSPSNKVTEKGKDVELRCDPISGHTALYWYRQSLGQGLEFLIYFQGNSAPDKSGLPSDRFSAERTGGSVSTLTIQRTQQEDSAVYLCASSFRRFQETQYFGPGTRLLVL.

This rearrangement joins TRBV28 to TRBJ1-5; 10 bases are shared with TRBD1. CDR3 size: 15 residues. Germline lookup yields CDR1 MDHEN and CDR2 SYDVKM. V shed 5 bases and J 7 bases; nucleotides not matched to a gene: 8. CDR3: CASSPTGGFGQPQHF. The CDR3 coding sequence is TGTGCCAGCAGTCCGACAGGGGGCTTTGGGCAGCCCCAGCATTTT.

The chain joins TRBV25-1 to TRBJ1-4; the D is unclear. Germline V gene data show CDR1 as MGHDK and CDR2 as SYGVNS. V was trimmed by 4 bases and J by 5 bases, leaving 14 bases between them. This CDR3 spans 15 amino acids. The CDR3 region has the DNA TGTGCCAGCAGTGCTTCGGGATCATTAAATGAAAAACTGTTTTTT. Translation: CASSASGSLNEKLFF.